This entry concerns a single T cell receptor beta chain. As yet, its antigen is unknown. There are 15 residues in the CDR3. From germline, CDR1 is SEHNR and CDR2 FQNEAQ (reference sequence). V was cut by 5 bases and J by 4 bases, with 17 bases left in between. Employing constant-segment primers, 5'RACE generated TCR alpha and TCR beta cDNA libraries bearing sample barcodes and UMIs. TCRdb called the 5' RACE reads again in MiXCR, with one record for every CDR3 protein. The repertoire consists of approximately 570,000 distinct CDR3 sequences, with roughly 17% occurring once and the leading ten covering 12%. This entry comes from a study of T-cell memory formation after mild COVID-19. Whole-study context: TCR clusters were largely donor specific.

Study-wide results and caveats: In second-wave clones peaking day 37, SARS-CoV-2 specificity remained unconfirmed. That cross-reactive memory joined was suggested by some responding clones appearing in pre-infection memory.

The gene calls are TRBV7-9 and TRBJ1-1, with a tentative D call TRBD1 (6 bases). The clonotype was recovered from an adult woman who had mild COVID-19 (a few samples of this study predate the infection). Cell type and time point are not known. The specimen was PBMCs or a T cell subset sorted from them (not recorded which). CDR3 sequence (DNA): TGTGCCAGCAGCCGAGGCAACAGGGAGGGCACTGAAGCTTTCTTT. The encoded protein is CASSRGNREGTEAFF.